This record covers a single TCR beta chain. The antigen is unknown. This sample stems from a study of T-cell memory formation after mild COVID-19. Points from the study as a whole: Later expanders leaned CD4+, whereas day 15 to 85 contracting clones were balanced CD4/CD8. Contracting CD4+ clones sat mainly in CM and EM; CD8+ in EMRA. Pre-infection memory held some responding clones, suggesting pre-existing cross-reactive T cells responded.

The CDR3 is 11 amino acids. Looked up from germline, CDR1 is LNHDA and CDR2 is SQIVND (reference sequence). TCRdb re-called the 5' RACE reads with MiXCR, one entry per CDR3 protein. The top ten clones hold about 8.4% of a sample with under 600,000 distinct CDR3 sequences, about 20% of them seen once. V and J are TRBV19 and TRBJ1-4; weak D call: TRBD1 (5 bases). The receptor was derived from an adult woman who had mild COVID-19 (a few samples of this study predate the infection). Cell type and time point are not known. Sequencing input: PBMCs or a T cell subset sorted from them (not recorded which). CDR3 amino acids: CGTGYNEKLFF. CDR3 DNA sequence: TGTGGAACAGGATATAATGAAAAACTGTTTTTT.